This section outlines one T cell receptor (beta chain) sequence together with its context. As yet, its antigen is unknown. V lost 4 bases to trimming and J lost 2 bases, with 10 bases between them. The CDR3 has 14 amino acids. Germline V gives CDR1 SGHDT, CDR2 YYEEEE. Only in-frame clones appear in the TCRdb table, and some are missing; sequencing was by immunoSEQ multiplex PCR. The sample contains roughly 4,800 clones, around 96% of which appear only once. This sample is part of a study of monozygotic twins with cystic fibrosis. The study's findings and limits: V usage most resembled the co-twin in 13 of 16 pairs. Low clonality (median around 0.0096) suggested a mostly naive repertoire.

Sequencing input: blood. The clonotype was recovered from a boy aged 2 to 10 with cystic fibrosis. The chain couples TRBV5-6 to TRBJ1-5, with D possibly matching TRBD1 (6 bases). The CDR3 loop is CASSGHRGNQPQHF. The CDR3 nucleotides are TGTGCCAGCAGCGGCCACAGGGGCAATCAGCCCCAGCATTTT. Full variable domain (rest looked up from reference TRBV5-6 and TRBJ1-5): DAGVTQSPTHLIKTRGQQVTLRCSPKSGHDTVSWYQQALGQGPQFIFQYYEEEERQRGNFPDRFSGHQFPNYSSELNVNALLLGDSALYLCASSGHRGNQPQHFGDGTRLSIL.